One and the same sample provided the 16 T cell receptor beta chains below, sequenced in a study of blood T cells in healthy people across ages. With a J-beta primer mix and a sample-barcoded 5' primer, a second PCR ran about 7 to 12 cycles. Each CDR3 protein is one row after TCRdb ran MiXCR on the 5' RACE reads. The sample consists of over 600,000 distinct CDR3 sequences, around 45% of them appearing once. Sequencing was carried out using blood. The receptors come from an elderly man in good health.

This sequence joins TRBV25-1 and TRBJ2-1, with 10 bases that match TRBD2. CDR1 and CDR2 (germline): MGHDK, SYGVNS. There are 16 residues in the CDR3. Trimming removed 1 base from V and 6 bases from J; junction bases left unmatched: 6. DNA of the CDR3: TGTGCCAGCAGTGAATTAGCGGGGGGTGATTTCAATGAGCAGTTCTTC. Amino acid sequence: CASSELAGGDFNEQFF. Full variable domain (rest looked up from reference TRBV25-1 and TRBJ2-1): EADIYQTPRYLVIGTGKKITLECSQTMGHDKMYWYQQDPGMELHLIHYSYGVNSTEKGDLSSESTVSRIRTEHFPLTLESARPSHTSQYLCASSELAGGDFNEQFFGPGTRLTVL.

The sample holds a few counts of this clonotype. This chain connects TRBV7-3 to TRBJ2-1; 8 bases are a match to TRBD2. Looked up from germline, CDR1 is SGHTA and CDR2 is FQGTGA. The CDR3 contains 17 residues. Trimming removed 1 base from V and 8 bases from J; junction bases left unmatched: 13. The CDR3 loop reads CASSLSPLRVAGYEQFF. For the CDR3, the DNA is TGTGCCAGCAGCTTAAGCCCGCTTAGGGTAGCGGGATATGAGCAGTTCTTC.

Note on this clonotype: A clone one base away is much larger, so this may be a read error. The CDR3 sequence: CATSRAGGGNTIYF. CDR3 bases: TGTGCCACCAGCAGAGCCGGCGGGGGAAACACCATATATTTT. The chain joins TRBV15 to TRBJ1-3; D is uncertain. Per the germline V gene, CDR1 is LNHNV and CDR2 is YYDKDF (reference sequence). CDR3 size: 14 residues. V was trimmed by 1 base and J by 4 bases, leaving 8 bases between them.

As concerns this clonotype: A much more abundant neighbour one base away suggests this may be a read error. This chain joins TRBV5-1 and TRBJ1-1; D remains unclear. Trimming removed 4 bases from V and 2 bases from J, with 12 bases in between. Germline values: CDR1 SGHRS, CDR2 YFSETQ. The CDR3 length is 14 residues. Here the CDR3 reads CASSVALGNTEAFF. The CDR3 nucleotides are TGCGCCAGCAGCGTGGCCTTGGGAAACACTGAAGCTTTCTTT. Full variable domain (rest looked up from reference TRBV5-1 and TRBJ1-1): KAGVTQTPRYLIKTRGQQVTLSCSPISGHRSVSWYQQTPGQGLQFLFEYFSETQRNKGNFPGRFSGRQFSNSRSEMNVSTLELGDSALYLCASSVALGNTEAFFGQGTRLTVV.

This clonotype was picked up a small number of times. The CDR3 loop reads CSAPPGTSGTDTQYF. The CDR3 nucleotides read TGCAGTGCTCCGCCAGGGACTAGCGGCACAGATACGCAGTATTTT. The chain recombines TRBV20-1 with TRBJ2-3; 10 nucleotides match TRBD2. This CDR3 has 15 residues. CDR1 DFQATT and CDR2 SNEGSKA come from the germline V gene (reference sequence). V lost 5 bases, J lost 1 base, and 6 bases stayed unmatched.

The chain has TRBV25-1 and TRBJ2-6; TRBD1 or TRBD2 may be the D gene (6 bases each). Trimming removed 5 bases at V and 0 bases at J, with 14 bases between. Germline CDR1 reads MGHDK; CDR2 reads SYGVNS. This CDR3 comprises 17 residues. CDR3 nucleotides: TGTGCCAGCAGTACCGGGGGCTTCAACTCTGGGGCCAACGTCCTGACTTTC. This codes for CASSTGGFNSGANVLTF.

The gene calls are TRBV2 and TRBJ2-3; a possible D gene is TRBD2 (6 bases). Germline CDR1 is SNHLY and CDR2 is FYNNEI. This CDR3 is 12 amino acids long. Trimming stripped 7 bases from V and 5 bases from J, with 10 bases between. The CDR3 DNA sequence: TGTGCCAGCAAGCTAGCGAGAGATACGCAGTATTTT. This sequence encodes CASKLARDTQYF.

This chain joins TRBV10-3 and TRBJ1-2; possibly TRBD1 for D (5 bases). Per germline, CDR1 ENHRY and CDR2 SYGVKD. The CDR3 is 15 amino acids. V shed 5 bases and J shed 4 bases, with 17 bases lying between them. The CDR3 sequence is CAISNDSPKVYGYTF. DNA for the CDR3: TGTGCCATCAGTAATGACAGCCCAAAAGTCTATGGCTACACCTTC.

This clonotype was picked up a small number of times. The chain recombines TRBV29-1 with TRBJ2-5; 9 nucleotides agree with TRBD1. CDR3 length: 16 residues. Germline V CDR1 and CDR2: SQVTM, ANQGSEA. V was clipped by 2 bases and J by 4 bases; unmatched bases: 11. The CDR3 sequence is CSVENTGGVLGETQYF. The CDR3 DNA sequence: TGCAGCGTTGAAAATACAGGGGGCGTATTAGGAGAGACCCAGTACTTC.

The V call is TRBV12-3 or TRBV12-4, the J call TRBJ2-7, with 11 bases matching TRBD1. J was trimmed by 4 bases and V by 3 bases; bases with no gene match: 5. The CDR3 sequence is 15 residues long. The chain's CDR3 is CASSFRTGGLYEQYF. The DNA for the CDR3 is TGTGCCAGCAGTTTTCGGACAGGGGGCTTATACGAGCAGTACTTC.

The sample holds a few counts of this clonotype. The chain joins TRBV5-1 to TRBJ1-1; D not resolved. The germline V gene has CDR1 SGHRS and CDR2 YFSETQ. V gave up 0 bases and J gave up 0 bases, with 9 bases separating them. The CDR3 is made up of 15 amino acids. The CDR3 reads CASSLEGFMNTEAFF. The CDR3 DNA sequence: TGCGCCAGCAGCTTGGAGGGCTTCATGAACACTGAAGCTTTCTTT. The whole variable domain, filled in from reference TRBV5-1 and TRBJ1-1, reads KAGVTQTPRYLIKTRGQQVTLSCSPISGHRSVSWYQQTPGQGLQFLFEYFSETQRNKGNFPGRFSGRQFSNSRSEMNVSTLELGDSALYLCASSLEGFMNTEAFFGQGTRLTVV.

This clonotype was found a few times. V gene TRBV20-1 combines with J gene TRBJ2-5; D might be TRBD1 (5 bases). Trimming left V 3 bases short and J 6 bases short, with 14 bases between. CDR3 length equals 13 residues. The germline gives CDR1 DFQATT, CDR2 SNEGSKA (reference sequence). The CDR3 is CSASTGFLKTQYF. The CDR3 DNA sequence: TGCAGTGCTAGTACAGGATTTTTGAAGACCCAGTACTTC.

This clonotype was seen only a few times. The gene calls are TRBV29-1 and TRBJ2-1; no reliable D call. The germline V and J ends were trimmed by 3 bases and 7 bases, with 10 bases remaining between them. From germline, CDR1 is SQVTM and CDR2 ANQGSEA. This CDR3 comprises 12 residues. The CDR3 nucleotides are TGCAGCGTTGACGCGAGCAGAAATGAGCAGTTCTTC. Protein product: CSVDASRNEQFF.

This clonotype was detected a few times. V gene TRBV7-9 combines with J gene TRBJ1-1, with D tentatively TRBD1 (5 bases). V was trimmed by 3 bases and J by 5 bases, leaving 13 bases between them. CDR1 SEHNR and CDR2 FQNEAQ come from the germline V gene (reference sequence). The CDR3 spans 14 residues. CDR3: CASSLAGRGTEAFF. Written as DNA, the CDR3 is TGTGCCAGCAGCTTGGCGGGGAGGGGAACTGAAGCTTTCTTT.

This clonotype was seen only once. This may be a read error: a much more frequent sequence differs by one nucleotide. This sequence joins TRBV18 and TRBJ2-3; D ambiguous. Germline lookup yields CDR1 KGHSH and CDR2 LQKENI. The CDR3 contains 14 residues. Trimming pared 6 bases from V and 5 bases from J, leaving 15 bases between. CDR3 coding DNA: TGTGCCAGCTCTCCGGAGCTCCGACAAGATACGCAGTATTTT. This gives the protein CASSPELRQDTQYF.

This rearrangement joins TRBV30 to TRBJ1-4, with TRBD1 as a possible D gene (5 bases). CDR3 length: 13 residues. CDR1 GTSNPN and CDR2 SVGIG come from the germline V gene (reference sequence). Trimming shortened V by 0 bases and J by 7 bases, and 9 bases separated the two germline ends. CDR3: CAWSVRRGEKLFF. CDR3 DNA sequence: TGTGCCTGGAGTGTACGGAGGGGTGAAAAACTGTTTTTT.